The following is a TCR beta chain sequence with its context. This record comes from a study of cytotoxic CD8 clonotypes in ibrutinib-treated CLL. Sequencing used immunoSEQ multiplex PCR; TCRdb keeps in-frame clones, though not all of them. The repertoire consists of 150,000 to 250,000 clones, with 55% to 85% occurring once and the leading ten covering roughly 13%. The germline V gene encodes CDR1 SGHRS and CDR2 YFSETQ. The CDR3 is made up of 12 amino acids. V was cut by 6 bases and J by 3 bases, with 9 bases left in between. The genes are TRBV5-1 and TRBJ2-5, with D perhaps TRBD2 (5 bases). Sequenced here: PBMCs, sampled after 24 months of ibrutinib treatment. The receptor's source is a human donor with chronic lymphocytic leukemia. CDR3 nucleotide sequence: TGCGCCAGCATGAGGGATGAAGAGACCCAGTACTTC. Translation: CASMRDEETQYF.